This T cell receptor beta chain stems from a study of blood T cell repertoires in COVID-19. Looking at the study overall: COVID-19 samples collected from the United States, Italy and Spain covered acute and convalescent phases. PBMCs, B-cell-depleted T cells, or T cells were the source of the cDNA or gDNA that made up the material.

Patients from Seattle were sampled longitudinally, starting during active infection. Per the original data handling: Estimation of nucleated cell counts relied on the amplification of reference gene primers. Method: immunoSEQ multiplex PCR; TCRdb's copy keeps in-frame clones and lacks some. The D gene and trimming were derived from the DNA, and the V and J assignments and clone size from that table. The sample has some 260,000 clones; approximately 88% are singletons. Sequences were obtained from peripheral blood. This clonotype was sampled from a woman between 25 and 40 years old with COVID-19, enrolled during active disease.

The CDR3 region is CASSQVLGHRTEAFF. The CDR3 bases are TGTGCCAGCAGCCAAGTCTTGGGCCACCGCACTGAAGCTTTCTTT. The chain carries TRBV3-1 (or the pseudogene TRBV3-2) and TRBJ1-1; D gene unclear. With 1 base removed from V and 4 bases from J, the gap between germline ends came to 13 bases. CDR3 length equals 15 residues. Germline values: CDR1 LGHDT, CDR2 YNNKEL (reference sequence).